The entry that follows covers one TCR beta chain sequence. Ages ranged from roughly 18 to 100 years, with residence in 20 to 30 US areas. Grouping used clinical history reported by participants in a survey and questionnaire. These data belong to a study of blood T cell repertoires in COVID-19. The CDR3 runs 18 residues. After removal of 4 bases from V and 0 bases from J, the junction contained 6 bases not matched to a gene. The germline V gene has CDR1 ENHRY and CDR2 SYGVKD. Original methodology: Amplification of reference gene primers was used by the study to estimate nucleated cell counts. The table came from immunoSEQ multiplex PCR; TCRdb's copy has only in-frame clones and leaves some out. Clone size and V and J calls were adopted from that table, with D and trimming inferred from the DNA. The sample holds hundreds of thousands of clones, just over 85% seen once.

Sequences were obtained from PBMCs or T cells enriched from blood (not recorded which). This clonotype originated in a man aged 40-49 years who had recovered from COVID-19. This sequence joins TRBV10-3 and TRBJ2-7; 16 nucleotides line up with TRBD2. The CDR3 protein is CAISGGTSGRVSSYEQYF. CDR3 in DNA: TGTGCCATCAGTGGAGGGACTAGCGGGAGGGTAAGCTCCTACGAGCAGTACTTC.